What follows are 28 T cell receptor beta chains derived from one specimen sequenced in a study of blood T cells in healthy people across ages. A sample-barcoded 5' primer and a J-beta primer mix were used in a second PCR of roughly 7 to 11 cycles. TCRdb re-derived calls from the 5' RACE reads in MiXCR, one entry per CDR3 protein. The data contain hundreds of thousands of distinct CDR3 sequences, just under 25% of them seen just once; the ten biggest clones take up 9.4%. The sample also formed part of further work on T cells of mothers and their children.

What was sequenced was blood. The receptors derive from a boy between 5 and 17 years old in good health.

V is TRBV7-9 and J is TRBJ2-7, with 7 bases fitting TRBD1. The germline V gene encodes CDR1 SEHNR and CDR2 FQNEAQ (reference sequence). Germline trimming cut 5 bases from V and 2 bases from J; bases unmatched to any gene: 9. The CDR3 length is 15 residues. The CDR3 region has the DNA TGTGCCAGCAGCCCCCTCGACAGGGCCGCCTACGAGCAGTACTTC. This sequence encodes CASSPLDRAAYEQYF.

The sample holds a few counts of this clonotype. This chain joins TRBV4-2 and TRBJ1-6, with a tentative D call TRBD1 (5 bases). Germline V lookup: CDR1 LGHNA, CDR2 YNFKEQ. This CDR3 has 15 amino acids. Trimming shortened V by 3 bases and J by 9 bases, and 15 bases separated the two germline ends. The CDR3 region is CASSQEGLLSSPLHF. For the CDR3, the DNA is TGTGCCAGCAGCCAGGAGGGGCTCCTTAGTTCACCCCTCCACTTT.

This clonotype was detected only a few times. The V and J genes are TRBV20-1 and TRBJ2-3, with 10 bases identical to TRBD2. The germline gives CDR1 DFQATT, CDR2 SNEGSKA (reference sequence). V was clipped by 5 bases and J by 1 base; unmatched bases: 12. CDR3 size: 17 residues. As DNA, the CDR3 is TGCAGTGCTGGAACTATACTAGCGGGGTTCCGCACAGATACGCAGTATTTT. It yields the protein CSAGTILAGFRTDTQYF.

This clonotype was seen a few times. The V and J genes are TRBV5-1 and TRBJ1-1; possible D gene TRBD1, 5 bases. V lost 4 bases and J 3 bases, leaving 19 bases between the germline ends. This CDR3 is built from 16 residues. CDR1 and CDR2 from the germline V gene are SGHRS and YFSETQ. CDR3 nucleotide sequence: TGCGCCAGCAGCGTGGCACAGGATAAAGGGGACACTGAAGCTTTCTTT. It codes for CASSVAQDKGDTEAFF.

This sequence joins TRBV5-5 and TRBJ2-7; D may match TRBD1 or TRBD2 (5 bases each). The CDR3 spans 16 residues. V was pared by 4 bases and J by 4 bases, with 21 bases between. Germline V gene lookup returns CDR1 SGHKS and CDR2 YYEKEE (reference sequence). CDR3 residues: CASSRVWGFGQYEQYF. The CDR3, as DNA: TGTGCCAGCAGCCGGGTGTGGGGGTTTGGTCAGTACGAGCAGTACTTC.

J is TRBJ2-1 and V is TRBV20-1, with 7 positions matching TRBD1. There are 17 residues in the CDR3. Germline CDR1 is DFQATT and CDR2 is SNEGSKA (reference sequence). V shed 3 bases and J 0 bases; nucleotides not matched to a gene: 11. The CDR3 is CSASGPGTASSYNEQFF. In nucleotides, the CDR3 is TGCAGTGCTAGCGGTCCCGGGACAGCAAGCTCCTACAATGAGCAGTTCTTC.

This chain joins TRBV5-1 and TRBJ1-1; maybe TRBD1 (5 bases). The CDR3 consists of 15 residues. Trimming shortened V by 0 bases and J by 6 bases, and 15 bases separated the two germline ends. The germline V gene encodes CDR1 SGHRS and CDR2 YFSETQ. CDR3 DNA: TGCGCCAGCAGCTTGGGACGGGAGGGGATCCCTGAAGCTTTCTTT. It specifies CASSLGREGIPEAFF.

The rearrangement uses TRBV3-1 and TRBJ2-5, with D perhaps assigned TRBD1 or TRBD2 (6 bases each). Germline V gene data show CDR1 as LGHDT and CDR2 as YNNKEL (reference sequence). Trimming left V 1 base short and J 4 bases short, with 10 bases between. The CDR3 consists of 14 residues. CDR3 in amino acids: CASSQVKGGETQYF. The CDR3 DNA reads as TGTGCCAGCAGCCAAGTTAAGGGGGGAGAGACCCAGTACTTC.

This chain connects TRBV3-1 to TRBJ2-5; 12 bases match TRBD1. Germline CDR1 is LGHDT and CDR2 is YNNKEL (reference sequence). With 4 bases clipped from V and 2 bases from J, the junction kept 5 bases outside the gene matches. The CDR3 contains 16 residues. The CDR3 DNA sequence: TGTGCCAGCAGCCCCCGGGACAGGGGGCTGCAAGAGACCCAGTACTTC. Encoded protein: CASSPRDRGLQETQYF.

This chain connects TRBV7-2 to TRBJ2-5; 10 bases align to TRBD2. The CDR3 consists of 14 residues. Germline V gene lookup returns CDR1 SGHTA and CDR2 FQGNSA. J gave up 7 bases and V 4 bases, and 6 bases lay outside the gene matches. In DNA form, the CDR3 reads TGTGCCAGCAGCTCTAGCGGGGGCCAAAGGACCCAGTACTTC. As protein: CASSSSGGQRTQYF. The full variable domain, its missing parts supplied by reference TRBV7-2 and TRBJ2-5, is GAGVSQSPSNKVTEKGKDVELRCDPISGHTALYWYRQSLGQGLEFLIYFQGNSAPDKSGLPSDRFSAERTGGSVSTLTIQRTQQEDSAVYLCASSSSGGQRTQYFGPGTRLLVL.

This clonotype was observed a handful of times. The CDR3 reads CAISEFSEGYNEQFF. The CDR3 DNA is TGTGCCATCAGTGAGTTTTCTGAAGGTTACAATGAGCAGTTCTTC. The V gene is TRBV10-3, the J gene TRBJ2-1; D not resolved. The V and J ends lost 1 base and 4 bases respectively, with 11 bases between them. CDR1 and CDR2 (germline): ENHRY, SYGVKD. The CDR3 length is 15 residues.

This clonotype appeared a few times. The rearrangement uses TRBV5-5 and TRBJ2-7; 7 bases align to TRBD2. V lost 7 bases, J lost 4 bases, and 11 bases stayed unmatched. This CDR3 has 14 residues. Germline loops: CDR1 SGHKS, CDR2 YYEKEE (reference sequence). CDR3 protein: CASARELVRYEQYF. CDR3 nucleotides: TGTGCCAGCGCGCGGGAGTTGGTGAGGTACGAGCAGTACTTC.

The V gene is TRBV11-2, the J gene TRBJ2-5; the D is unclear. Germline values: CDR1 SGHAT, CDR2 FQNNGV. With 5 bases removed from V and 2 bases from J, the gap between germline ends came to 9 bases. This CDR3 spans 13 amino acids. CDR3 protein: CASSARIQETQYF. The DNA of the CDR3 is TGTGCCAGCAGCGCGAGGATTCAAGAGACCCAGTACTTC.

The chain uses TRBV12-5 and TRBJ2-1; D might be TRBD2 (5 bases). Trimming pared 6 bases from V and 15 bases from J, leaving 21 bases between. The CDR3 covers 13 residues. Germline V lookup: CDR1 LGHNT, CDR2 FRNRAP. CDR3 DNA: TGTGCTAGTGGCTTCGGAGCGGCTCGATATCGGTTCTTC. It codes for CASGFGAARYRFF. Using reference TRBV12-5 and TRBJ2-1 for the parts outside the CDR3, the full variable domain is DARVTQTPRHKVTEMGQEVTMRCQPILGHNTVFWYRQTMMQGLELLAYFRNRAPLDDSGMPKDRFSAEMPDATLATLKIQPSEPRDSAVYFCASGFGAARYRFFGPGTRLTVL.

This clonotype was counted only a few times. CDR3 protein: CASSSSLDGYEQYF. Written as DNA, the CDR3 is TGTGCCAGCAGTTCCTCTCTGGACGGCTACGAGCAGTACTTC. The chain is built from TRBV11-2 and TRBJ2-7; D not certain. The germline V gene has CDR1 SGHAT and CDR2 FQNNGV. Trimming stripped 6 bases from V and 3 bases from J, with 15 bases between. The CDR3 is 14 residues long.

This clonotype came up a few times. The genes are TRBV28 and TRBJ1-1; no reliable D call. The germline V gene encodes CDR1 MDHEN and CDR2 SYDVKM. The CDR3 totals 14 residues. The germline V and J ends were trimmed by 8 bases and 4 bases, with 17 bases remaining between them. In nucleotides, the CDR3 is TGTGCCAGCGGCCCAAGTTGGGATCGCACTGAAGCTTTCTTT. It yields the protein CASGPSWDRTEAFF. Using reference TRBV28 and TRBJ1-1 for the parts outside the CDR3, the full variable domain is DVKVTQSSRYLVKRTGEKVFLECVQDMDHENMFWYRQDPGLGLRLIYFSYDVKMKEKGDIPEGYSVSREKKERFSLILESASTNQTSMYLCASGPSWDRTEAFFGQGTRLTVV.

The CDR3 reads CASSPLLAGVINEQFF. The CDR3 DNA reads TGTGCCAGCAGCCCCCTACTAGCGGGAGTGATCAATGAGCAGTTCTTC. V gene TRBV7-9 combines with J gene TRBJ2-1; TRBD2 matches at 11 bases. The CDR3 is made up of 16 amino acids. V dropped 5 bases and J dropped 6; count of bases not matched to a gene: 9. Germline CDR1 is SEHNR and CDR2 is FQNEAQ (reference sequence).

The genes are TRBV10-3 and TRBJ2-5; 9 bases map to TRBD2. Judging by the DNA end, TRBJ2-7 fits better; the J call may be wrong. In germline, CDR1 is ENHRY, CDR2 SYGVKD. The CDR3 is made up of 18 amino acids. CDR3 loop: CAISAITGLAGGSYEQYF. As DNA, the CDR3 is TGTGCCATCAGCGCGATTACGGGACTAGCAGGTGGAAGCTACGAGCAGTACTTC.

The V and J genes are TRBV20-1 and TRBJ1-2; maybe TRBD1 (6 bases). This CDR3 has 13 amino acids. The germline V gene has CDR1 DFQATT and CDR2 SNEGSKA (reference sequence). Trimming took 2 bases from V and 8 from J, leaving 15 bases between them. The CDR3 DNA reads TGCAGTGCTAGATTACAGGGATCCAGCGGCTACACCTTC. This translates into CSARLQGSSGYTF.

V is TRBV7-9 and J is TRBJ1-1; the D is unclear. Trimming pared 5 bases from V and 3 bases from J, leaving 10 bases between. Germline-derived CDR1 and CDR2 are SEHNR and FQNEAQ (reference sequence). This CDR3 is built from 13 residues. DNA for the CDR3: TGTGCCAGCAGCGCCACCTCCGACACTGAAGCTTTCTTT. It translates to CASSATSDTEAFF.

Here the CDR3 reads CASSLVTGMSTEAFF. For the CDR3, the DNA is TGTGCCAGCAGCTTAGTGACGGGGATGAGCACTGAAGCTTTCTTT. The chain combines TRBV7-2 with TRBJ1-1; D ambiguous. Per germline, CDR1 SGHTA and CDR2 FQGNSA. This CDR3 is 15 amino acids long. V lost 1 base and J lost 4, with 13 bases in between.

This clonotype was seen only a few times. The chain employs TRBV11-2 and TRBJ2-7, with TRBD2 identical over 11 bases. Unmatched junction bases numbered 4, after V lost 4 bases and J lost 5 bases. CDR1 is SGHAT, CDR2 FQNNGV, per germline. The CDR3 has 14 residues. The CDR3: CASSYSGRANEQYF. The CDR3 region has the DNA TGTGCCAGCAGCTATAGCGGGAGGGCCAACGAGCAGTACTTC. Full variable domain (rest looked up from reference TRBV11-2 and TRBJ2-7): EAGVAQSPRYKIIEKRQSVAFWCNPISGHATLYWYQQILGQGPKLLIQFQNNGVVDDSQLPKDRFSAERLKGVDSTLKIQPAKLEDSAVYLCASSYSGRANEQYFGPGTRLTVT.

In this sample, this clonotype turned up a few times. V is TRBV4-3 and J is TRBJ1-1, with D unclear. The CDR3 spans 14 residues. Germline V lookup: CDR1 LGHNA, CDR2 YSLEER. Trimming cost V 1 base and J 4 bases, with 10 bases left between them. In DNA, the CDR3 is TGCGCCAGCAGCCAAGGCCAGGCGGTCACTGAAGCTTTCTTT. This translates into CASSQGQAVTEAFF.

The rearrangement links TRBV20-1 to TRBJ1-2, with 9 bases identical to TRBD1. Germline lookup yields CDR1 DFQATT and CDR2 SNEGSKA (reference sequence). This CDR3 is built from 18 residues. The ends lost 0 bases at V and 3 bases at J; junction bases unmatched: 14. The CDR3 bases are TGCAGTGCTAGAGATGGGACAGGGCAGTCGACCGTTTACTATGGCTACACCTTC. This encodes CSARDGTGQSTVYYGYTF.

The chain joins TRBV7-6 to TRBJ2-5, with TRBD2 as a possible D gene (5 bases). The J call may be faulty, since TRBJ2-1 better matches the DNA end. The CDR3 length is 13 residues. Germline V gene lookup returns CDR1 SGHVS and CDR2 FNYEAQ. The CDR3 DNA reads TGTGCCAGCAGCTTAAACTCGGGAAGGGAGCAGTTCTTC. Translation: CASSLNSGREQFF.

V and J are TRBV12-3 or TRBV12-4 and TRBJ2-5; TRBD2 might be the D (6 bases). TRBJ2-1 explains the end of the DNA better; the J call may be wrong. The CDR3 covers 14 residues. CDR3 in amino acids: CASSLVLAYNEQFF. The CDR3, as DNA: TGTGCCAGCAGTTTAGTACTAGCATACAATGAGCAGTTCTTC.

Remarks on this clonotype: This CDR3 fails to terminate in the conserved phenylalanine or tryptophan, so it likely reflects a read error. The chain carries TRBV7-2 and TRBJ2-5; 7 bases align to TRBD1. The J call may be in error: the DNA end matches TRBJ2-7 better. CDR1 and CDR2 (germline): SGHTA, FQGNSA. This CDR3 is 16 amino acids long. Here the CDR3 DNA reads TGTGCCAGCAGCTTAGTGCTAGGGGGCAATCCCTACGAGCAGTACCTC. It encodes CASSLVLGGNPYEQYL.

This clonotype was recorded at least ten times. This rearrangement joins TRBV4-3 to TRBJ2-5, with a weak D call TRBD2 (6 bases). This CDR3 region has 15 residues. V was cut by 0 bases and J by 5 bases, with 13 bases left in between. Germline V CDR1 and CDR2: LGHNA, YSLEER. CDR3 sequence: CASSQERRGWETQYF. The CDR3 bases are TGCGCCAGCAGCCAAGAACGACGGGGGTGGGAGACCCAGTACTTC.